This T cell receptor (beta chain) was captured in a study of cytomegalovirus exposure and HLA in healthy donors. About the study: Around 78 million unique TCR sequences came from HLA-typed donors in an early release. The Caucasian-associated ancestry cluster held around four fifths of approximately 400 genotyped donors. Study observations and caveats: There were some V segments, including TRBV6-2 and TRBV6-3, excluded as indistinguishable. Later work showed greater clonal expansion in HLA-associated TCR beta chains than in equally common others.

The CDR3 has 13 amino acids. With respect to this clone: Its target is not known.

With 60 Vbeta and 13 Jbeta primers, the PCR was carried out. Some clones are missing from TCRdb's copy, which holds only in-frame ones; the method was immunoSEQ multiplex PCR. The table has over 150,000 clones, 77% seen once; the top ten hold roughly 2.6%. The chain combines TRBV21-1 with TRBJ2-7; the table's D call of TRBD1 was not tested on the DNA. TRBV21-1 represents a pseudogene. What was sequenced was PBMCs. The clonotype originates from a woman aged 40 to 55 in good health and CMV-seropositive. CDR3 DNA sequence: TGTGCCAGCAAGAAGGGGGAGACCTACGAGCAGTACTTC. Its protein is CASKKGETYEQYF.